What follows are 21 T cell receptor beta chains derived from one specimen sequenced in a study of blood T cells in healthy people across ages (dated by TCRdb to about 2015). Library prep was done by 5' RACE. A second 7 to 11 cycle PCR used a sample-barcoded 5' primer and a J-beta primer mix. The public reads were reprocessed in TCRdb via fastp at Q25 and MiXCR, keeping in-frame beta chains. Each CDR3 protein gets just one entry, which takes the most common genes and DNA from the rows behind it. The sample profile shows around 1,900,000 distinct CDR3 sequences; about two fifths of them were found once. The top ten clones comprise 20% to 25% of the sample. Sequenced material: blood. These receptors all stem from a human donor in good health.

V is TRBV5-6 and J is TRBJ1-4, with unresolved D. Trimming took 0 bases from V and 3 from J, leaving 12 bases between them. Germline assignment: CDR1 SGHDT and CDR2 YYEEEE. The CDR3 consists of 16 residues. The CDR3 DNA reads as TGTGCCAGCAGCTTGGCCGGGCTACGAGCTAATGAAAAACTGTTTTTT. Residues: CASSLAGLRANEKLFF.

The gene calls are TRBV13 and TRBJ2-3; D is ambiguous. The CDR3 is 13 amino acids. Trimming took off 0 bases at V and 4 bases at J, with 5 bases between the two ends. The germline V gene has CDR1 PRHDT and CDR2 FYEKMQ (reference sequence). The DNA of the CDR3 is TGTGCCAGCAGCTTAGGGAACGCAGATACGCAGTATTTT. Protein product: CASSLGNADTQYF.

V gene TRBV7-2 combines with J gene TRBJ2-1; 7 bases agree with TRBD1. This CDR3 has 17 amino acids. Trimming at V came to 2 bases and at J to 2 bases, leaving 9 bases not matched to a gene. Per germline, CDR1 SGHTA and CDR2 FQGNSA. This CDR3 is CASSLIARGITYNEQFF. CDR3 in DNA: TGTGCCAGCAGCTTAATAGCCAGGGGGATAACCTACAATGAGCAGTTCTTC.

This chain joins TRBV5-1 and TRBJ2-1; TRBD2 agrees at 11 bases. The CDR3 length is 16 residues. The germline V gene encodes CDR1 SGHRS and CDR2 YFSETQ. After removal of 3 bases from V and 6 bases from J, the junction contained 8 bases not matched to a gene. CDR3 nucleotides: TGCGCCAGCAGCTCCTTGACTAGCGGGGAGGGCAATGAGCAGTTCTTC. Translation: CASSSLTSGEGNEQFF.

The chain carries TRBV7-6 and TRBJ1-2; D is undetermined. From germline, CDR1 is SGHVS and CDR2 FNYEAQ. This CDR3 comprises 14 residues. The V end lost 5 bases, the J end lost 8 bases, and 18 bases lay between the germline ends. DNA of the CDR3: TGTGCCAGCAGCGCGCTGGACGCAAATAGCGGCTACACCTTC. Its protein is CASSALDANSGYTF. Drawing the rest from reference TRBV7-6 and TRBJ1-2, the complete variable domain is GAGVSQSPRYKVTKRGQDVALRCDPISGHVSLYWYRQALGQGPEFLTYFNYEAQQDKSGLPNDRFSAERPEGSISTLTIQRTEQRDSAMYRCASSALDANSGYTFGSGTRLTVV.

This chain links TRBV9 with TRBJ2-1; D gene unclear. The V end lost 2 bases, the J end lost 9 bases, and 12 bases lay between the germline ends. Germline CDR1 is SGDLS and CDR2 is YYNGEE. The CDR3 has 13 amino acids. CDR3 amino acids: CASSVARNGEQFF. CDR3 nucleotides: TGTGCCAGCAGCGTGGCCCGCAATGGTGAGCAGTTCTTC.

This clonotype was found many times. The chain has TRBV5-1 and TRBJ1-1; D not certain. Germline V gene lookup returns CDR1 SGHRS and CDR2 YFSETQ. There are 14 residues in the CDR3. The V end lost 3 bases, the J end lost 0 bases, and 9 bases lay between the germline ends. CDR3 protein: CASSSDGVNTEAFF. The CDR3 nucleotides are TGCGCCAGCAGCTCGGACGGGGTGAACACTGAAGCTTTCTTT.

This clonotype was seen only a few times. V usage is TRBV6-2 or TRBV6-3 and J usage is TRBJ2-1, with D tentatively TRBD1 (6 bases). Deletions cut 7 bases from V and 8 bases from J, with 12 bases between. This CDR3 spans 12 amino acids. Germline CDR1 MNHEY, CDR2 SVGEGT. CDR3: CASKNRVDEQFF. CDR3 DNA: TGTGCCAGCAAGAACAGGGTCGATGAGCAGTTCTTC.

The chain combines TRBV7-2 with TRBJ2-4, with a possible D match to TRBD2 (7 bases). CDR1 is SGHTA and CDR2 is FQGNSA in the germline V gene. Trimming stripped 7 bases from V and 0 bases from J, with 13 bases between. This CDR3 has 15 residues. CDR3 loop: CASTQRGGAKNIQYF. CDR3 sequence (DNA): TGTGCCAGCACCCAAAGGGGGGGAGCCAAAAACATTCAGTACTTC.

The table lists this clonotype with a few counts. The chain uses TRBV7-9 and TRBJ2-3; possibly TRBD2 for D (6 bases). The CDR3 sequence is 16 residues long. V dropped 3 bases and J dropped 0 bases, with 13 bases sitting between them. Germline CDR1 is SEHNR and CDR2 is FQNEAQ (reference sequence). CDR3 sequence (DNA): TGTGCCAGCAGCTTCCCGATCGGGGGTAGCACAGATACGCAGTATTTT. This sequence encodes CASSFPIGGSTDTQYF.

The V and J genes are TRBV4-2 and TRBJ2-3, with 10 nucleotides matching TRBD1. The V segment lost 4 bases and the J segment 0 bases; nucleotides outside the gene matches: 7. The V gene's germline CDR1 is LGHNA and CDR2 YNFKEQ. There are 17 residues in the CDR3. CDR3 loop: CASSRSWTGGSTDTQYF. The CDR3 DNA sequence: TGTGCCAGCAGCCGAAGTTGGACAGGGGGGAGCACAGATACGCAGTATTTT.

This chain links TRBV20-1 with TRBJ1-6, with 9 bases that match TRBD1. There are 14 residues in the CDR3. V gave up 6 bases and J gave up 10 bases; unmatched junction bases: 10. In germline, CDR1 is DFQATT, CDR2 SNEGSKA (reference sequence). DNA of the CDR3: TGCAGTGCGAAACTAACAGGGGGCGGGTCACCCCTCCACTTT. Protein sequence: CSAKLTGGGSPLHF.

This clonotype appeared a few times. The CDR3 sequence is CASSFAADRAPYGYTF. The CDR3 nucleotides are TGTGCCAGCAGTTTTGCTGCCGACAGGGCTCCCTATGGCTACACCTTC. The chain carries TRBV28 and TRBJ1-2; TRBD1 matches 7 bases. CDR3 size: 16 residues. Germline CDR1 MDHEN, CDR2 SYDVKM. The V and J ends lost 3 bases and 4 bases, in that order; junction bases with no gene match: 11.

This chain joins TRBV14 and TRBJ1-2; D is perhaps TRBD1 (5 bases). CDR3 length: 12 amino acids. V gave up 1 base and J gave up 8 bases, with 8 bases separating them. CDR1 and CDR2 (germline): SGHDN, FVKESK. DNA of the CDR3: TGTGCCAGCAGCCAAGTCAAGGGGGGCTACACCTTC. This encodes CASSQVKGGYTF.

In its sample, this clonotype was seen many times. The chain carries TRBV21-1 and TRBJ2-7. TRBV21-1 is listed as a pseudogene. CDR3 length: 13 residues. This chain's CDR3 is CASVSTHLFEQYF. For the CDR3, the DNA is TGTGCCAGCGTATCAACCCACCTTTTCGAGCAGTACTTC.

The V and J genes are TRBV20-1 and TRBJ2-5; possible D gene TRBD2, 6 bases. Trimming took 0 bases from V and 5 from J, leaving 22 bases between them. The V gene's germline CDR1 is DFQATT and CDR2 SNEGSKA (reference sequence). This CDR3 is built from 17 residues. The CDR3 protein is CSARDLAGRPSYETQYF. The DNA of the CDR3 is TGCAGTGCTAGAGATCTGGCGGGGCGCCCGTCATACGAGACCCAGTACTTC.

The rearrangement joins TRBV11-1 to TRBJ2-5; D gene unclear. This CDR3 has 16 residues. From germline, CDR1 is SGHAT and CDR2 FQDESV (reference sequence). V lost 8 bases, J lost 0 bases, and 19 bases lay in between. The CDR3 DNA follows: TGTGCCAGCTCTGGGCCGAGCCGAGAGTACCAAGAGACCCAGTACTTC. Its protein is CASSGPSREYQETQYF. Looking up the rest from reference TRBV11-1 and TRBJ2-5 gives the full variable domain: EAEVAQSPRYKITEKSQAVAFWCDPISGHATLYWYRQILGQGPELLVQFQDESVVDDSQLPKDRFSAERLKGVDSTLKIQPAELGDSAMYLCASSGPSREYQETQYFGPGTRLLVL.

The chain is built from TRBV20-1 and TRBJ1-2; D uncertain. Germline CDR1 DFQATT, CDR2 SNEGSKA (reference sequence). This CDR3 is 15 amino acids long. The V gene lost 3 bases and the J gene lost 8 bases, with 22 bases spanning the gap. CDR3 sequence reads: CSARGSQVTRRGYTF. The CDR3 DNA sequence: TGCAGTGCTAGGGGGAGCCAGGTAACTCGTCGGGGCTACACCTTC.

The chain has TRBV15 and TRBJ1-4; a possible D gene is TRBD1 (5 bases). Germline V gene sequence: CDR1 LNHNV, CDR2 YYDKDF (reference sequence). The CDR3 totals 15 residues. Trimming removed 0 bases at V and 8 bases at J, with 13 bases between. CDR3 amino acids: CATSRDRLGAEKLFF. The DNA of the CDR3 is TGTGCCACCAGCAGAGATCGGTTAGGGGCCGAAAAACTGTTTTTT.

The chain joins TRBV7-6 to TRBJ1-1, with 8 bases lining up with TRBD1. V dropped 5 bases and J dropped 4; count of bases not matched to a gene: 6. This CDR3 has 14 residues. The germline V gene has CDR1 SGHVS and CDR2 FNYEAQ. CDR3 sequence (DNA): TGTGCCAGCAGCCCGACAGGGGTGAGCACTGAAGCTTTCTTT. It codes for CASSPTGVSTEAFF.

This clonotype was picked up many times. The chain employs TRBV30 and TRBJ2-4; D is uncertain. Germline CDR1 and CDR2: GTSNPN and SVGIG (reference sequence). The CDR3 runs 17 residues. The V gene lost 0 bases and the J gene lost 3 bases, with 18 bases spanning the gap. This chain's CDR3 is CAWSVELGPWGKNIQYF. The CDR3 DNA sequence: TGTGCCTGGAGTGTCGAACTTGGGCCCTGGGGCAAAAACATTCAGTACTTC.